The 6 T cell receptor beta chains below come from one sample, sequenced in a study of blood T cell repertoires in COVID-19. Sequenced by immunoSEQ multiplex PCR; TCRdb stores in-frame clones only, minus some. The sample lists under 30,000 clones, roughly nine tenths occurring once. Sample: peripheral blood. These receptors came from a human donor with active COVID-19. The donor label of this sample is uncertain.

The chain is built from TRBV6-6 and TRBJ2-3; D gene uncertain. The CDR3 runs to 11 residues. The germline CDR1 and CDR2 sequences are MNHNY and SVGAGI (reference sequence). V was trimmed by 7 bases and J by 1 base, leaving 3 bases between them. CDR3 nucleotide sequence: TGTGCCAGCATAGGCACAGATACGCAGTATTTT. This translates into CASIGTDTQYF.

The chain employs TRBV11-3 and TRBJ1-1; D call uncertain. CDR1 is SGHNT and CDR2 is YENEEA in the germline V gene. The CDR3 contains 14 residues. Trimming cost V 4 bases and J 0 bases, with 9 bases left between them. Written as DNA, the CDR3 is TGTGCCAGCAGCTCCAACAGCTTGAACACTGAAGCTTTCTTT. It specifies CASSSNSLNTEAFF.

The chain links TRBV5-1 to TRBJ1-5, with D uncertain. This CDR3 region has 16 residues. V dropped 0 bases and J dropped 1 base, with 11 bases sitting between them. Germline CDR1 is SGHRS and CDR2 is YFSETQ. The CDR3 DNA reads TGCGCCAGCAGCTTGGCCCCGACGGAGAGCAATCAGCCCCAGCATTTT. Its translation: CASSLAPTESNQPQHF.

The chain carries TRBV4-1 and TRBJ2-2; tentatively, D is TRBD2 (6 bases). The CDR3 is 16 amino acids. Germline-derived CDR1 and CDR2 are MGHRA and YSYEKL. V gave up 2 bases and J gave up 1 base, with 11 bases separating them. CDR3 sequence: CASSQPRRGNTGELFF. Written as DNA, the CDR3 is TGCGCCAGCAGCCAACCGAGGAGGGGGAACACCGGGGAGCTGTTTTTT.

The rearrangement joins TRBV6-1 to TRBJ1-5, with 7 bases matching TRBD1. Germline-derived CDR1 and CDR2 are MNHNS and SASEGT. After removal of 2 bases from V and 2 bases from J, the junction contained 3 bases not matched to a gene. The CDR3 has 15 residues. This CDR3 is CASSEHTGGNQPQHF. CDR3 sequence (DNA): TGTGCCAGCAGTGAACACACAGGGGGCAATCAGCCCCAGCATTTT.

This chain joins TRBV4-1 and TRBJ1-2; a weak D match, TRBD1 (5 bases). V was shortened by 2 bases and J by 3 bases, with 13 bases between the two germline ends. Germline V CDR1 and CDR2: MGHRA, YSYEKL. The CDR3 contains 15 residues. CDR3 in amino acids: CASSQYGRVDYGYTF. CDR3 sequence (DNA): TGCGCCAGCAGCCAATATGGCAGGGTAGACTATGGCTACACCTTC.